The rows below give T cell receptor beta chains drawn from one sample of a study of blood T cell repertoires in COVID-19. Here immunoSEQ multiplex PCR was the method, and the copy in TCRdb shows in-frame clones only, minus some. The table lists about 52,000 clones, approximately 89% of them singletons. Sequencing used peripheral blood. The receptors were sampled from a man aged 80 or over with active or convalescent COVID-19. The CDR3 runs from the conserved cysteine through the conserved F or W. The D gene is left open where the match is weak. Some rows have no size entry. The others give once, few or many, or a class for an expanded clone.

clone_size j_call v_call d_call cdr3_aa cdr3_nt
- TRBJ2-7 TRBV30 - CAWSPDRIGEQYF TGTGCCTGGAGTCCCGACAGGATCGGCGAGCAGTACTTC
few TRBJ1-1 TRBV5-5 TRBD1 CASSQGDRAGTEAFF TGTGCCAGCAGCCAAGGAGACAGGGCGGGAACTGAAGCTTTCTTT
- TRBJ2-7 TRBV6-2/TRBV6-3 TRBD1 CASSTRTGSYEQYF TGTGCCAGCAGCACGAGGACAGGTTCCTACGAGCAGTACTTC
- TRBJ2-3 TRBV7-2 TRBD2 CASSFRGGGLGTQYF TGTGCCAGCAGCTTCCGGGGGGGTGGACTTGGTACGCAGTATTTT
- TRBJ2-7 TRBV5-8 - CASSLVALREQYF TGTGCCAGCAGCTTGGTGGCACTAAGGGAGCAGTACTTC
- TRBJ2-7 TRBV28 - CASSLVSTLRVEQYF TGTGCCAGCAGCCTAGTTTCCACACTCAGGGTCGAGCAGTACTTC
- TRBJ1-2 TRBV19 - CASSTRRYGYTF TGTGCCAGTAGTACCAGAAGATATGGCTACACCTTC
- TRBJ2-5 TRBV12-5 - CASGLANGGTQYF TGTGCTAGTGGTTTGGCAAACGGCGGGACCCAGTACTTC
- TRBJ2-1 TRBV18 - CASSPQYGSSYNEQFF TGTGCCAGCTCACCACAGTACGGGAGCTCCTACAATGAGCAGTTCTTC
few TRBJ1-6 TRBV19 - CASRRDPGQSNSPLHF TGTGCCAGTAGGCGGGACCCGGGGCAGTCTAATTCACCCCTCCACTTT
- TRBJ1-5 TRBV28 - CASSFMGGQPQHF TGTGCCAGCAGTTTTATGGGGGGTCAGCCCCAGCATTTT
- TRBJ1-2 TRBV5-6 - CASSSGQRPNYGYTF TGTGCCAGCAGCTCCGGACAGCGGCCTAACTATGGCTACACCTTC
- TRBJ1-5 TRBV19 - CASSIPRTRNQPQHF TGTGCCAGTAGTATACCACGAACTCGCAATCAGCCCCAGCATTTT
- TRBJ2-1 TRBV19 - CASSRTGQSSYNEQFF TGTGCCAGTAGTCGGACGGGACAAAGCTCCTACAATGAGCAGTTCTTC
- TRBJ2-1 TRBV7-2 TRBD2 CASSLNSGTNEQFF TGTGCCAGCAGCTTGAATAGCGGGACCAATGAGCAGTTCTTC
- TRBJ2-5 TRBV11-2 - CASSQRVQETQYF TGTGCCAGCAGTCAGCGTGTCCAAGAGACCCAGTACTTC
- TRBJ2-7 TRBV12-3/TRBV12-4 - CASSRDNYEQYF TGTGCCAGCAGTCGGGACAACTACGAGCAGTACTTC
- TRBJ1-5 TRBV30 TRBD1 CAWSAWDRGSYNQPQHF TGTGCCTGGAGTGCTTGGGACAGGGGGTCGTACAATCAGCCCCAGCATTTT
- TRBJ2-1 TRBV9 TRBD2 CASSPTGGRGGYNEQFF TGTGCCAGCAGCCCAACAGGTGGACGGGGGGGTTACAATGAGCAGTTCTTC
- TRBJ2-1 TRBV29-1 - CSVTAVYNEQFF TGCAGCGTAACAGCGGTCTACAATGAGCAGTTCTTC
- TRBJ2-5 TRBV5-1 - CARTAGKWGGETQYF TGCGCCAGAACAGCGGGCAAATGGGGCGGGGAGACCCAGTACTTC
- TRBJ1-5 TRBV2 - CASLGTRNQPQHF TGTGCCAGCCTAGGGACAAGGAATCAGCCCCAGCATTTT